This T cell receptor beta chain was captured in a study of regulatory T cells in long-lasting Graves disease. This clonotype came up a few times. Arm-PCR of CDR3 regions with iRepertoire HTBI primers generated TCR beta libraries. TCRdb used MiXCR to reprocess the multiplex PCR reads, holding one entry per CDR3 protein. The sample includes a few hundred thousand distinct CDR3 sequences, roughly 12% of them seen just once. Time point specified: newly diagnosed GD, antithyroid drugs for less than 3 months. The TCR library used RNA extracted from PBMCs. These sequences were also reported in another study, on T cells in Graves' hyperthyroidism and ophthalmopathy.

This specimen was peripheral blood mononuclear cells (PBMCs), taken at new diagnosis, from a patient treated with antithyroid drugs. The sequence was obtained from a woman under 30 with Graves disease.

In nucleotides, the CDR3 is TGTGCCATCAGTGAGTCGAGACCCCGCGGCTATGGCTACACCTTC. Encoded protein: CAISESRPRGYGYTF. The rearrangement joins TRBV10-3 to TRBJ1-2; D is ambiguous. Trimming took off 0 bases at V and 4 bases at J, with 12 bases between the two ends. CDR1 is ENHRY, CDR2 SYGVKD, per germline. There are 15 residues in the CDR3.